The next 11 T cell receptor beta chains were all read from a single sample in a study of spatial heterogeneity in lung cancer. TCRdb reanalysed the 5' RACE reads using MiXCR and keeps one entry per CDR3 protein. The table has some 40,000 distinct CDR3 sequences, 5.2% seen once; the top ten hold approximately 24%. Time point meaning: sample taken at primary tumor resection. Tumor, nontumor lung or frozen PBMC supplied whole RNA, sequenced without sorting. The input for sequencing was PBMCs, taken at surgery. The source is a female donor with early-stage non-small cell lung cancer.

This clonotype was observed at least ten times. The chain has TRBV6-2 or TRBV6-3 and TRBJ1-3; a weak D match, TRBD1 (6 bases). Per germline, CDR1 MNHEY and CDR2 SVGEGT. With 5 bases removed from V and 0 bases from J, the gap between germline ends came to 11 bases. The CDR3 has 15 residues. The CDR3 here is CASSATGSSGNTIYF. The CDR3 coding sequence is TGTGCCAGCAGTGCAACAGGGTCCTCTGGAAACACCATATATTTT.

This clonotype came up many times. The rearrangement uses TRBV5-1 and TRBJ2-2; 7 nucleotides agree with TRBD2. Germline CDR1 is SGHRS and CDR2 is YFSETQ. Unmatched junction bases numbered 4, after V lost 2 bases and J lost 0 bases. This CDR3 comprises 16 residues. The CDR3 spells CASSFGGGSNTGELFF. The DNA for the CDR3 is TGCGCCAGCAGCTTCGGCGGGGGTTCGAACACCGGGGAGCTGTTTTTT.

There are many counts of this clonotype. The rearrangement uses TRBV7-9 and TRBJ2-5; D is possibly TRBD2 (5 bases). The V and J ends lost 5 bases and 3 bases respectively, with 13 bases between them. The CDR3 has 14 amino acids. Germline loops: CDR1 SEHNR, CDR2 FQNEAQ (reference sequence). For the CDR3, the DNA is TGTGCCAGCAGCCCAATGGGAGCCGAAGAGACCCAGTACTTC. This codes for CASSPMGAEETQYF.

This clonotype has a count of ten or more. The chain links TRBV24-1 to TRBJ2-1; D is unresolved. This CDR3 spans 13 amino acids. The germline V gene has CDR1 KGHDR and CDR2 SFDVKD. V was trimmed by 2 bases and J by 4 bases, leaving 5 bases between them. CDR3 in amino acids: CATSDSSYNEQFF. As DNA, the CDR3 is TGTGCCACCAGTGATTCGTCATACAATGAGCAGTTCTTC.

This clonotype has ten or more counts. The junction and the germline gene differ at one end; a read error may be behind it. The V and J genes are TRBV7-7 and TRBJ2-2; tentatively, D is TRBD1 (5 bases). The CDR3 contains 14 residues. Germline-derived CDR1 and CDR2 are SSHAT and FNYEAQ (reference sequence). CDR3 protein: CASSLSRATGELFF. The CDR3 DNA is TGTGCTAGCAGCTTAAGCAGGGCCACCGGGGAGCTGTTTTTT. Based on the CDR3 plus reference TRBV7-7 and TRBJ2-2, the full variable domain is GAGVSQSPRYKVTKRGQDVTLRCDPISSHATLYWYQQALGQGPEFLTYFNYEAQPDKSGLPSDRFSAERPEGSISTLTIQRTEQRDSAMYRCASSLSRATGELFFGEGSRLTVL.

This clonotype appeared many times. The chain links TRBV28 to TRBJ1-1; D is perhaps TRBD1 (5 bases). The ends were cut back, 8 bases at V and 12 bases at J, with 22 bases in the middle. The CDR3 spans 13 residues. Per the germline V gene, CDR1 is MDHEN and CDR2 is SYDVKM. CDR3 residues: CASLRTQGSFSFF. As DNA, the CDR3 is TGTGCCAGCCTTAGGACGCAGGGATCGTTTTCTTTCTTT.

In this sample, this clonotype turned up a few times. This chain links TRBV6-5 with TRBJ2-7, with D possibly TRBD1 on 5 matching bases. Trimming cost V 5 bases and J 3 bases, with 14 bases left between them. Per the germline V gene, CDR1 is MNHEY and CDR2 is SVGAGI. The CDR3 runs to 14 residues. The CDR3 loop reads CASSPTGIYYEQYF. The DNA of the CDR3 is TGTGCCAGCAGTCCCACAGGTATATACTACGAGCAGTACTTC.

This clonotype was seen a handful of times. This rearrangement joins TRBV9 to TRBJ2-7, with 10 bases that match TRBD1. V shed 3 bases, J shed 4 bases, and the junction held 4 bases outside the gene matches. The germline gives CDR1 SGDLS, CDR2 YYNGEE. This CDR3 region has 14 residues. In DNA, the CDR3 is TGTGCCAGCAGCGCAGGACAGGGGGTATACGAGCAGTACTTC. It is translated as CASSAGQGVYEQYF. Combining the CDR3 with reference TRBV9 and TRBJ2-7 gives the whole variable domain DSGVTQTPKHLITATGQRVTLRCSPRSGDLSVYWYQQSLDQGLQFLIQYYNGEERAKGNILERFSAQQFPDLHSELNLSSLELGDSALYFCASSAGQGVYEQYFGPGTRLTVT.

This clonotype has a count of ten or more. The chain links TRBV9 to TRBJ1-1; D gene uncertain. CDR1 is SGDLS and CDR2 is YYNGEE in the germline V gene. The V end lost 0 bases, the J end lost 3 bases, and 6 bases lay between the germline ends. The CDR3 covers 13 residues. The DNA of the CDR3 is TGTGCCAGCAGCGTAGAGGAGGACACTGAAGCTTTCTTT. Amino acids: CASSVEEDTEAFF.

The sample holds many counts of this clonotype. J is TRBJ2-7 and V is TRBV14; possibly TRBD1 for D (6 bases). Trimming stripped 4 bases from V and 3 bases from J, with 13 bases between. The CDR3 spans 14 residues. Germline V gives CDR1 SGHDN, CDR2 FVKESK. CDR3 sequence (DNA): TGTGCCAGCAGCCGGGACATTATCGACTACGAGCAGTACTTC. This sequence encodes CASSRDIIDYEQYF.

This clonotype was seen at least ten times. In DNA, the CDR3 is TGTGCCAGCTCAGCCAGCGGTACCACAGATACGCAGTATTTT. Translated: CASSASGTTDTQYF. This chain links TRBV18 with TRBJ2-3, with D tentatively TRBD2 (5 bases). V was clipped by 5 bases and J by 2 bases, with 11 bases between them. The CDR3 consists of 14 residues. The germline V gene encodes CDR1 KGHSH and CDR2 LQKENI.